This TCR beta chain was sequenced in a study of blood T cell repertoires in COVID-19. Study summary: COVID-19 samples collected from the United States, Italy and Spain covered acute and convalescent phases.

Germline trimming cut 5 bases from V and 2 bases from J; bases unmatched to any gene: 15. Germline V gene sequence: CDR1 SEHNR, CDR2 FQNEAQ (reference sequence). The CDR3 totals 18 residues. Produced via immunoSEQ multiplex PCR; TCRdb's table is partial and in-frame only. The data contain roughly 68,000 clones, 90% of them singletons. The chain has TRBV7-9 and TRBJ1-5, with TRBD1 matching 7 bases. Sequenced input: peripheral blood. This TCR was recovered from a man aged 50 to 60 with COVID-19, enrolled during active disease. The DNA of the CDR3 is TGTGCCAGCAGCCCCACGCCGACAGGGTTTGGGGGCAATCAGCCCCAGCATTTT. It translates to CASSPTPTGFGGNQPQHF.